This T cell receptor beta chain comes out of a study of blood T cell repertoires in COVID-19. The germline V gene encodes CDR1 MDHEN and CDR2 SYDVKM. V lost 6 bases and J lost 1, with 9 bases in between. The CDR3 is made up of 13 amino acids. TCRdb's table, derived via immunoSEQ multiplex PCR, lists solely in-frame clones and lacks some. The sample has roughly 200,000 clones, roughly 82% seen once. The chain carries TRBV28 and TRBJ1-1; D gene ambiguous. The sequencing sample was made of PBMCs or T cells enriched from blood (not recorded which). This TCR came from a middle-aged man who had recovered from COVID-19. For the CDR3, the DNA is TGTGCCAGCAGAGCCCATACGAACACTGAAGCTTTCTTT. Its protein is CASRAHTNTEAFF.